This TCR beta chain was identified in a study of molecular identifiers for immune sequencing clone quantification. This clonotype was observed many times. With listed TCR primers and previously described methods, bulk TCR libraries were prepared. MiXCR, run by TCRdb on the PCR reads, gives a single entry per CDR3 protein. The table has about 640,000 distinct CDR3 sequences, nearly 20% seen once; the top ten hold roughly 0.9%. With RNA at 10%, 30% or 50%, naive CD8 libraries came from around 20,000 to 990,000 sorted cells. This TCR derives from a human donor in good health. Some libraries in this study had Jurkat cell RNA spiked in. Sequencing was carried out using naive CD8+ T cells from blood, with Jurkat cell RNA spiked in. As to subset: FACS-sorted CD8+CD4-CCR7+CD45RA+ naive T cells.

The CDR3 is CSAGSLAADESYEQYF. As DNA, the CDR3 is TGCAGTGCTGGGTCCCTGGCAGCTGATGAGAGCTACGAGCAGTACTTC. This chain joins TRBV20-1 and TRBJ2-7; D uncertain. V was cut by 5 bases and J by 3 bases, with 23 bases left in between. Germline V lookup: CDR1 DFQATT, CDR2 SNEGSKA (reference sequence). The CDR3 totals 16 residues.